Presented here are 27 T cell receptor beta chains from one specimen sequenced in a study of beta chain features in type 1 diabetes. Every bit of the isolated RNA underwent reverse transcription, so sequencing read expressed TCRB transcripts. Repertoires were generated with immunoSEQ multiplex PCR, while TCRdb's copy carries only in-frame clones and drops some. The sample lists about 900,000 clones; 15% to 20% were seen once. Sequencing was done on a sample of naive CD4+ T cells from blood. These receptors were obtained from a woman younger than 35 in good health.

The rearrangement joins TRBV29-1 to TRBJ2-7; D is unclear. V was cut by 0 bases and J by 3 bases, with 3 bases left in between. The CDR3 is made up of 11 amino acids. The germline gives CDR1 SQVTM, CDR2 ANQGSEA. CDR3 amino acids: CSVEDLYEQYF. CDR3 bases: TGCAGCGTTGAAGATCTCTACGAGCAGTACTTC.

This rearrangement joins TRBV2 to TRBJ2-1; perhaps TRBD2 as D (5 bases). This CDR3 contains 13 residues. Germline loops: CDR1 SNHLY, CDR2 FYNNEI. The germline V and J ends were trimmed by 2 bases and 13 bases, with 15 bases remaining between them. CDR3 region: CASSEFVGLVQFF. CDR3 nucleotides: TGTGCCAGCAGTGAATTCGTCGGACTCGTCCAGTTCTTC.

This chain uses TRBV4-1 with TRBJ1-2; D is unclear. Germline assignment: CDR1 MGHRA and CDR2 YSYEKL. The CDR3 is 19 amino acids. V was cut by 0 bases and J by 2 bases, with 22 bases left in between. CDR3 loop: CASSQEGLGMGSLNYGYTF. CDR3 nucleotide sequence: TGCGCCAGCAGCCAAGAGGGATTGGGGATGGGGAGTTTAAACTATGGCTACACCTTC.

This clone has only a few counts. V and J are TRBV27 and TRBJ2-1; 11 bases are a match to TRBD2. The CDR3 runs 22 residues. V gave up 6 bases and J gave up 0 bases; unmatched junction bases: 22. Germline V gene data show CDR1 as MNHEY and CDR2 as SMNVEV (reference sequence). The CDR3 loop reads CASSPAPISGRATPFSYNEQFF. The CDR3 DNA reads as TGTGCCAGCAGCCCAGCCCCTATTAGCGGGAGGGCTACACCCTTCTCCTACAATGAGCAGTTCTTC.

This clone has only a few counts. The chain links TRBV7-9 to TRBJ2-5; no clear D gene. Germline CDR1 reads SEHNR; CDR2 reads FQNEAQ (reference sequence). Trimming shortened V by 5 bases and J by 5 bases, and 9 bases separated the two germline ends. This CDR3 is built from 12 residues. This CDR3 is CASSPQIETQYF. In DNA, the CDR3 is TGTGCCAGCAGCCCCCAAATTGAGACCCAGTACTTC.

This clone was observed a few times. The chain carries TRBV11-2 and TRBJ2-4, with TRBD2 identical over 7 bases. The CDR3 consists of 18 residues. Germline V gives CDR1 SGHAT, CDR2 FQNNGV. V trimming: 2 bases; J trimming: 9 bases; junction bases outside the gene matches: 19. This chain's CDR3 is CASSLLRTTGTTWGIQYF. CDR3 nucleotides: TGTGCCAGCAGCTTATTGCGTACGACCGGGACTACTTGGGGCATTCAGTACTTC. The full variable domain, completed using reference TRBV11-2 and TRBJ2-4, is EAGVAQSPRYKIIEKRQSVAFWCNPISGHATLYWYQQILGQGPKLLIQFQNNGVVDDSQLPKDRFSAERLKGVDSTLKIQPAKLEDSAVYLCASSLLRTTGTTWGIQYFGAGTRLSVL.

This clone was seen a few times. The chain has TRBV29-1 and TRBJ2-7; TRBD1 is a possible D gene (6 bases). The CDR3 loop spans 12 amino acids. V was trimmed by 3 bases and J by 4 bases, leaving 10 bases between them. CDR1 SQVTM and CDR2 ANQGSEA come from the germline V gene. The chain's CDR3 is CSVEGARYEQYF. The CDR3 DNA sequence: TGCAGCGTTGAGGGGGCGCGTTACGAGCAGTACTTC.

The chain links TRBV10-3 to TRBJ2-7, with D possibly matching TRBD1 (5 bases). CDR1 ENHRY and CDR2 SYGVKD come from the germline V gene. This CDR3 is 12 amino acids long. Trimming left V 10 bases short and J 3 bases short, with 13 bases between. CDR3: CATSTADYEQYF. The CDR3 nucleotides read TGTGCCACCTCGACAGCCGACTACGAGCAGTACTTC.

This clone was observed a few times. This CDR3 is CASSLWAGRATYNEQFF. CDR3 in DNA: TGTGCCAGCAGTTTATGGGCTGGCAGGGCGACCTACAATGAGCAGTTCTTC. The chain has TRBV27 and TRBJ2-1, with a tentative D call TRBD1 (5 bases). Per germline, CDR1 MNHEY and CDR2 SMNVEV (reference sequence). This CDR3 spans 17 amino acids. Trimming stripped 1 base from V and 2 bases from J, with 15 bases between.

The rearrangement joins TRBV6-6 to TRBJ1-5; TRBD1 might be the D (5 bases). This CDR3 spans 15 amino acids. The V gene's germline CDR1 is MNHNY and CDR2 SVGAGI (reference sequence). Trimming cost V 0 bases and J 6 bases, with 12 bases left between them. The CDR3 sequence: CASSYSGGKFQPQHF. CDR3 nucleotides: TGTGCCAGCAGTTACTCCGGGGGAAAGTTTCAGCCCCAGCATTTT.

This clone has just a few counts. The chain has TRBV28 and TRBJ2-1; the D call may be TRBD1 or TRBD2 (6 bases each). CDR3 length: 17 amino acids. CDR1 and CDR2 from the germline V gene are MDHEN and SYDVKM. Trimming pared 6 bases from V and 2 bases from J, leaving 20 bases between. For the CDR3, the DNA is TGTGCCAGCAGCAATGACAGGACCCCGGGGGCCTACAATGAGCAGTTCTTC. Amino acid sequence: CASSNDRTPGAYNEQFF.

The chain joins TRBV6-1 to TRBJ2-5; D is uncertain. There are 14 residues in the CDR3. Deletions cut 3 bases from V and 5 bases from J, with 13 bases between. Per the germline V gene, CDR1 is MNHNS and CDR2 is SASEGT. CDR3 sequence reads: CASSERTHGETQYF. CDR3 nucleotide sequence: TGTGCCAGCAGTGAGAGGACCCACGGGGAGACCCAGTACTTC.

The genes are TRBV4-2 and TRBJ2-5; 12 bases are shared with TRBD2. Looked up from germline, CDR1 is LGHNA and CDR2 is YNFKEQ. The length of the CDR3 is 15 residues. The junction had 6 bases not matched to a gene; V was cut back by 8 bases and J by 2 bases. CDR3 amino acids: CASGRTSGVQETQYF. In DNA, the CDR3 is TGTGCCAGCGGCCGGACTAGCGGGGTGCAAGAGACCCAGTACTTC.

This clone occurred a few times. The V and J genes are TRBV25-1 and TRBJ2-1, with D perhaps matching TRBD2 (6 bases). CDR3 length: 15 amino acids. The ends were cut back, 2 bases at V and 6 bases at J, with 14 bases in the middle. Germline V lookup: CDR1 MGHDK, CDR2 SYGVNS. The CDR3 sequence is CASSEVRQGGNEQFF. In DNA form, the CDR3 reads TGTGCCAGCAGTGAAGTACGGCAGGGAGGCAATGAGCAGTTCTTC.

Only a few counts were recorded for this clone. This chain's CDR3 is CSGGDRGYEQYF. The CDR3 region has the DNA TGCAGCGGGGGGGACAGAGGTTACGAGCAGTACTTC. The V and J genes are TRBV29-1 and TRBJ2-7; possible D gene TRBD1, 7 bases. This CDR3 region has 12 residues. V was clipped by 7 bases and J by 4 bases, with 14 bases between them. Germline CDR1 reads SQVTM; CDR2 reads ANQGSEA.

The chain joins TRBV7-9 to TRBJ1-4, with D unclear. CDR1 and CDR2 from the germline V gene are SEHNR and FQNEAQ (reference sequence). V lost 2 bases, J lost 5 bases, and 9 bases lay in between. The CDR3 consists of 14 residues. In DNA, the CDR3 is TGTGCCAGCAGCTTAAGCACACTAAATGAAAAACTGTTTTTT. Protein product: CASSLSTLNEKLFF.

The chain couples TRBV18 to TRBJ2-1, with 10 bases fitting TRBD2. CDR3 length: 19 residues. Germline V gene lookup returns CDR1 KGHSH and CDR2 LQKENI. Unmatched junction bases numbered 11, after V lost 3 bases and J lost 0 bases. This chain's CDR3 is CASSPTLGASGSSYNEQFF. In DNA form, the CDR3 reads TGTGCCAGCTCACCGACGCTGGGGGCTAGCGGGAGCTCCTACAATGAGCAGTTCTTC. Drawing the rest from reference TRBV18 and TRBJ2-1, the complete variable domain is NAGVMQNPRHLVRRRGQEARLRCSPMKGHSHVYWYRQLPEEGLKFMVYLQKENIIDESGMPKERFSAEFPKEGPSILRIQQVVRGDSAAYFCASSPTLGASGSSYNEQFFGPGTRLTVL.

This clone was seen only a few times. The chain is built from TRBV6-6 and TRBJ1-2; 7 bases align to TRBD1. Germline assignment: CDR1 MNHNY and CDR2 SVGAGI (reference sequence). The CDR3 runs to 14 residues. V shed 5 bases, J shed 8 bases, and the junction held 11 bases outside the gene matches. DNA of the CDR3: TGTGCCAGCAGTGGGGACAGCGCCCGGGGAGGCTACACCTTC. Translating it yields CASSGDSARGGYTF.

The J gene is TRBJ2-3, the V gene TRBV7-2; the match to TRBD2 covers 8 bases. Trimming at V came to 6 bases and at J to 4 bases, leaving 12 bases not matched to a gene. The germline CDR1 and CDR2 sequences are SGHTA and FQGNSA. This CDR3 is 16 amino acids long. This CDR3 reads CASSFSTGAGADTQYF. The CDR3 nucleotides read TGTGCCAGCAGTTTCTCGACGGGAGCGGGGGCAGATACGCAGTATTTT.

The gene calls are TRBV7-3 and TRBJ2-5, with D possibly being TRBD2 (5 bases). In germline, CDR1 is SGHTA, CDR2 FQGTGA. V lost 5 bases and J 2 bases, leaving 9 bases between the germline ends. This CDR3 has 13 amino acids. CDR3 DNA: TGTGCCAGCAGCCACGGGAAGCAAGAGACCCAGTACTTC. It codes for CASSHGKQETQYF. The full variable domain, its missing parts supplied by reference TRBV7-3 and TRBJ2-5, is GAGVSQTPSNKVTEKGKYVELRCDPISGHTALYWYRQSLGQGPEFLIYFQGTGAADDSGLPNDRFFAVRPEGSVSTLKIQRTERGDSAVYLCASSHGKQETQYFGPGTRLLVL.

This clone was observed a few times. The sample contains more than one DNA sequence encoding this CDR3. The chain employs TRBV7-2 and TRBJ1-5; D call uncertain. CDR1 is SGHTA and CDR2 is FQGNSA in the germline V gene. The ends were cut back, 5 bases at V and 4 bases at J, with 9 bases in the middle. The CDR3 covers 13 residues. CDR3 nucleotides: TGTGCCAGCAGCCCGGACCGGAATCAGCCCCAGCATTTT. Its translation: CASSPDRNQPQHF.

This clone has more than one count but fewer than ten. This chain connects TRBV5-1 to TRBJ2-1, with 14 bases that match TRBD2. V trimming: 4 bases; J trimming: 9 bases; junction bases outside the gene matches: 9. The CDR3 length is 16 residues. Germline CDR1 and CDR2: SGHRS and YFSETQ. CDR3: CASSVVGTSGRGEQFF. CDR3 nucleotide sequence: TGCGCCAGCAGCGTGGTTGGGACTAGCGGGAGAGGTGAGCAGTTCTTC.

The gene calls are TRBV20-1 and TRBJ1-2; 8 nucleotides line up with TRBD1. Trimming took 3 bases from V and 11 from J; bases not matched to a gene: 5. This CDR3 has 11 amino acids. Germline CDR1 DFQATT, CDR2 SNEGSKA (reference sequence). CDR3 sequence (DNA): TGCAGTGCTAGCTCAGGGACAGGTTACACCTTC. Its protein product is CSASSGTGYTF.

This clone appeared a few times. The rearrangement joins TRBV4-3 to TRBJ2-1; 9 nucleotides line up with TRBD2. Germline V gene data show CDR1 as LGHNA and CDR2 as YSLEER. V lost 4 bases, J lost 1 base, and 5 bases stayed unmatched. The CDR3 totals 16 residues. This chain's CDR3 is CASSRHLAGSYNEQFF. In DNA form, the CDR3 reads TGCGCCAGCAGCCGACATCTAGCGGGATCCTACAATGAGCAGTTCTTC.

V is TRBV28 and J is TRBJ2-7, with TRBD1 as a possible D gene (6 bases). This CDR3 has 15 residues. From germline, CDR1 is MDHEN and CDR2 SYDVKM. Trimming stripped 1 base from V and 3 bases from J, with 13 bases between. CDR3: CASSLYTGQYYEQYF. The CDR3, as DNA: TGTGCCAGCAGTTTATATACAGGGCAGTACTACGAGCAGTACTTC.

Only a few counts were recorded for this clone. This rearrangement joins TRBV5-5 to TRBJ2-1, with a possible D match to TRBD2 (6 bases). Looked up from germline, CDR1 is SGHKS and CDR2 is YYEKEE (reference sequence). The CDR3 is 16 amino acids. V lost 7 bases and J 3 bases, leaving 20 bases between the germline ends. As DNA, the CDR3 is TGTGCCAGCGTGGGCTACAGCGGGCGAGGCTACAATGAGCAGTTCTTC. It translates to CASVGYSGRGYNEQFF.

The table lists this clone with a few counts. This chain links TRBV28 with TRBJ2-1; the match to TRBD1 covers 7 bases. Trimming at V came to 4 bases and at J to 8 bases, leaving 11 bases not matched to a gene. Germline lookup yields CDR1 MDHEN and CDR2 SYDVKM. The CDR3 spans 15 residues. CDR3 bases: TGTGCCAGCAGTTCCGGGACAGCAAACGGTTATGAGCAGTTCTTC. Amino acid sequence: CASSSGTANGYEQFF.